Listed here are 9 T cell receptor beta chains from one sample, sequenced in a study of shared clonotypes between healthy human individuals. Method: immunoSEQ multiplex PCR; TCRdb's copy keeps in-frame clones and lacks some. The repertoire holds roughly 680,000 clones, with 55% to 80% as singletons. Sequencing was carried out using memory CD4+ T cells sorted from blood. Documented subset: CD45RA-negative fraction. The receptors originated from a woman aged 25 to 39 in good health.

The chain is built from TRBV25-1 and TRBJ2-6; D is perhaps TRBD1 (5 bases). Between the trimmed V and J ends, which lost 6 bases and 4 bases, there was a span of 7 bases. The length of the CDR3 is 13 residues. Germline V gene sequence: CDR1 MGHDK, CDR2 SYGVNS. CDR3 region: CASRGAGANVLTF. As DNA, the CDR3 is TGTGCCAGCAGAGGGGCAGGGGCCAACGTCCTGACTTTC.

The chain combines TRBV27 with TRBJ2-7; no reliable D call. Per the germline V gene, CDR1 is MNHEY and CDR2 is SMNVEV (reference sequence). V was trimmed by 5 bases and J by 3 bases, leaving 8 bases between them. The CDR3 totals 12 residues. The CDR3 bases are TGTGCCAGCAGTCCGAATTACTACGAGCAGTACTTC. Its translation: CASSPNYYEQYF.

Only a few counts were recorded for this clone. The chain is built from TRBV28 and TRBJ1-4; possible D gene TRBD1, 5 bases. The CDR3 runs 15 residues. The germline V gene encodes CDR1 MDHEN and CDR2 SYDVKM. Trimming pared 4 bases from V and 5 bases from J, leaving 14 bases between. The DNA for the CDR3 is TGTGCCAGCAGTTGGGGGAGCAGGCCCAATGAAAAACTGTTTTTT. Amino acids: CASSWGSRPNEKLFF.

Ten or more counts support this clone. The chain uses TRBV23-1 and TRBJ1-1, with D perhaps matching TRBD1 (6 bases). TRBV23-1 is an ORF, and what it does is uncertain. The ends were cut back, 3 bases at V and 0 bases at J, with 8 bases in the middle. This CDR3 region has 14 residues. CDR3: CASSQGGLNTEAFF. In DNA, the CDR3 is TGCGCCAGCAGTCAGGGGGGGCTGAACACTGAAGCTTTCTTT.

This sequence joins TRBV18 and TRBJ2-4; 11 bases fit TRBD2. The CDR3 spans 17 residues. Trimming at V came to 5 bases and at J to 0 bases, leaving 6 bases not matched to a gene. Germline CDR1 KGHSH, CDR2 LQKENI. The chain's CDR3 is CASSVTSGDLAKNIQYF. CDR3 sequence (DNA): TGTGCCAGCTCAGTGACTAGCGGGGATCTAGCCAAAAACATTCAGTACTTC.

Of note for this clone: Relative to the germline gene, one junction end is altered; a read error may explain this. The V and J genes are TRBV11-3 and TRBJ2-5; 9 bases fit TRBD1. CDR1 and CDR2 (germline): SGHNT, YENEEA. The CDR3 has 11 amino acids. The CDR3 region is CASSRGQGIHF. CDR3 DNA sequence: TGTGCCAGCAGCCGTGGACAGGGGATTCACTTC.

This rearrangement joins TRBV13 to TRBJ2-7; 11 nucleotides match TRBD2. Germline CDR1 PRHDT, CDR2 FYEKMQ (reference sequence). CDR3 length: 14 amino acids. Trimming took 6 bases from V and 10 from J; bases not matched to a gene: 11. CDR3 protein: CASSLGLAGSPQYF. The DNA for the CDR3 is TGTGCCAGCAGTCTCGGACTAGCGGGTTCACCACAGTACTTC.

The chain is built from TRBV7-9 and TRBJ2-5, with 8 bases fitting TRBD1. V lost 6 bases, J lost 4 bases, and 10 bases stayed unmatched. This CDR3 spans 15 amino acids. The germline gives CDR1 SEHNR, CDR2 FQNEAQ (reference sequence). As DNA, the CDR3 is TGTGCCAGCAGTAAGACGTGGACAGGGAGAGAGACCCAGTACTTC. This translates into CASSKTWTGRETQYF.

This clone was recorded once. The chain joins TRBV20-1 to TRBJ2-2; D is unclear. Germline V gene data show CDR1 as DFQATT and CDR2 as SNEGSKA (reference sequence). CDR3 length: 11 amino acids. The DNA of the CDR3 is TGCAGGGCAGGTGGTACCGGGGAGCTGTTTTTT. It translates to CRAGGTGELFF.